Listed here are 21 T cell receptor beta chains from one sample, sequenced in a study of blood T cell repertoires in COVID-19. Only in-frame clones appear in the TCRdb table, and some are missing; sequencing was by immunoSEQ multiplex PCR. The data show just over 95,000 clones, over 70% seen once. The sequencing sample was made of peripheral blood. The receptors shown here come from a man in his fifties or sixties with acute or convalescent COVID-19.

In nucleotides, the CDR3 is TGTGCCAGCAGCTCCAGCGGGGGGTTCACAGATACGCAGTATTTT. It translates to CASSSSGGFTDTQYF. This chain uses TRBV7-3 with TRBJ2-3; 9 bases match TRBD2. V lost 4 bases and J lost 2; bases outside the gene matches: 4. Germline-derived CDR1 and CDR2 are SGHTA and FQGTGA. This CDR3 contains 15 residues.

The chain has TRBV5-1 and TRBJ2-1; perhaps TRBD2 as D (5 bases). Germline CDR1 reads SGHRS; CDR2 reads YFSETQ. This CDR3 contains 13 residues. The V end lost 4 bases, the J end lost 10 bases, and 15 bases lay between the germline ends. The CDR3 region has the DNA TGCGCCAGCAGCCCCAGAACTAGATGGGAGCAGTTCTTC. Residues: CASSPRTRWEQFF.

The chain recombines TRBV2 with TRBJ1-1; 7 bases agree with TRBD1. The V segment lost 8 bases and the J segment 7 bases; nucleotides outside the gene matches: 16. This CDR3 spans 15 amino acids. Germline CDR1 reads SNHLY; CDR2 reads FYNNEI. CDR3 residues: CASLSGVGGSGEAFF. CDR3 DNA sequence: TGTGCCAGCCTCAGTGGGGTAGGGGGCTCGGGTGAAGCTTTCTTT.

The chain links TRBV6-5 to TRBJ1-4; 7 bases map to TRBD1. V gave up 5 bases and J gave up 8 bases; unmatched junction bases: 8. Germline V gives CDR1 MNHEY, CDR2 SVGAGI. The CDR3 is 14 residues long. CDR3 sequence (DNA): TGTGCCAGCAGTCTACAGGGGCAGGGAGAAAAACTGTTTTTT. Protein product: CASSLQGQGEKLFF.

This clone has a handful of counts. The rearrangement joins TRBV19 to TRBJ1-1; possibly TRBD1 for D (5 bases). V lost 7 bases to trimming and J lost 3 bases, with 12 bases between them. The CDR3 consists of 13 residues. Germline CDR1 reads LNHDA; CDR2 reads SQIVND (reference sequence). CDR3 bases: TGTGCCAGTAAAGAGGGAGGGGACACTGAAGCTTTCTTT. It specifies CASKEGGDTEAFF.

The chain uses TRBV6-2 or TRBV6-3 and TRBJ1-2; D is perhaps TRBD1 (5 bases). The V end was cut by 2 bases, the J end by 8 bases, with 15 bases between. From germline, CDR1 is MNHEY and CDR2 SVGEGT. The CDR3 contains 14 residues. The CDR3 region has the DNA TGTGCCAGCAGTTACAGGGGCCTCAACGGGGGCTACACCTTC. This codes for CASSYRGLNGGYTF.

The genes are TRBV19 and TRBJ2-5; 10 positions agree with TRBD2. The CDR3 is made up of 18 amino acids. V lost 5 bases to trimming and J lost 1 base; unmatched junction nucleotides: 13. Germline V CDR1 and CDR2: LNHDA, SQIVND (reference sequence). The CDR3 loop reads CASSVLAGGGETQETQYF. The CDR3 DNA is TGTGCCAGTAGTGTATTAGCGGGAGGAGGAGAGACCCAAGAGACCCAGTACTTC.

This sequence joins TRBV24-1 and TRBJ2-2; 9 bases agree with TRBD1. CDR3 length equals 15 residues. Germline V gene data show CDR1 as KGHDR and CDR2 as SFDVKD. J gave up 7 bases and V 4 bases, and 6 bases lay outside the gene matches. In DNA, the CDR3 is TGTGCCACCAGTGACCCGGGACAGGGTGGCGGGGAGCTGTTTTTT. This codes for CATSDPGQGGGELFF.

The chain couples TRBV5-1 to TRBJ1-1; D not certain. Looked up from germline, CDR1 is SGHRS and CDR2 is YFSETQ. CDR3 length equals 13 residues. V shed 5 bases and J shed 1 base, with 9 bases lying between them. The CDR3 bases are TGCGCCAGCAGTTTCACGGGGAACACTGAAGCTTTCTTT. Translated: CASSFTGNTEAFF.

The chain links TRBV3-1 (or the pseudogene TRBV3-2) to TRBJ2-3, with TRBD2 matching over 7 bases. This CDR3 has 15 amino acids. V trimming: 4 bases; J trimming: 1 base; junction bases outside the gene matches: 5. The V gene's germline CDR1 is LGHDT and CDR2 YNNKEL (reference sequence). As DNA, the CDR3 is TGTGCCAGCAGCCCTAGCGGTCCCCGCACAGATACGCAGTATTTT. Protein product: CASSPSGPRTDTQYF.

The rearrangement uses TRBV4-1 and TRBJ1-4, with no clear D. V lost 3 bases and J 2 bases, leaving 7 bases between the germline ends. The CDR3 runs 14 residues. Germline CDR1 reads MGHRA; CDR2 reads YSYEKL. The CDR3 protein is CASSHPPTNEKLFF. The CDR3 coding sequence is TGCGCCAGCAGCCATCCCCCGACTAATGAAAAACTGTTTTTT.

This clone has just one count. This rearrangement joins TRBV3-1 (or the pseudogene TRBV3-2) to TRBJ1-1; TRBD1 might be the D (6 bases). The CDR3 consists of 15 residues. The ends were cut back, 4 bases at V and 0 bases at J, with 12 bases in the middle. Germline values: CDR1 LGHDT, CDR2 YNNKEL (reference sequence). The CDR3 sequence is CASSLNRDMNTEAFF. The CDR3, as DNA: TGTGCCAGCAGCCTGAACAGGGACATGAACACTGAAGCTTTCTTT.

The chain has TRBV5-1 and TRBJ2-1; 8 nucleotides line up with TRBD1. The CDR3 is made up of 12 amino acids. The junction had 10 bases not matched to a gene; V was cut back by 5 bases and J by 15 bases. Per germline, CDR1 SGHRS and CDR2 YFSETQ. The CDR3 is CASRLGQGISFF. CDR3 nucleotides: TGCGCCAGCAGGCTCGGACAGGGAATTTCGTTCTTC.

This clone was seen once. J is TRBJ1-1 and V is TRBV5-1; D unresolved. The CDR3 length is 17 residues. Germline V CDR1 and CDR2: SGHRS, YFSETQ. The V end was cut by 1 base, the J end by 1 base, with 17 bases between. CDR3 nucleotide sequence: TGCGCCAGCAGCTTGCTGGGCGGGTGGGCTACGAACACTGAAGCTTTCTTT. Its protein product is CASSLLGGWATNTEAFF.

This chain links TRBV5-8 with TRBJ1-5; D is perhaps TRBD1 (5 bases). V was pared by 4 bases and J by 4 bases, with 12 bases between. Germline lookup yields CDR1 SGHTS and CDR2 YDEGEE. The CDR3 extends over 14 amino acids. CDR3 loop: CASSRTGGNQPQHF. CDR3 sequence (DNA): TGTGCCAGCAGCCGGACGGGGGGAAATCAGCCCCAGCATTTT.

This clone was detected once. The V and J genes are TRBV29-1 and TRBJ1-1; no firm D call. Germline loops: CDR1 SQVTM, CDR2 ANQGSEA. V gave up 4 bases and J gave up 13 bases, with 13 bases separating them. The CDR3 extends over 10 amino acids. The CDR3 DNA sequence: TGCAGCGTTGTTGGCGGGCTAATTTTCTTT. Its protein product is CSVVGGLIFF.

This clone came up once. The gene calls are TRBV7-3 and TRBJ2-7; TRBD2 is a possible D gene (6 bases). CDR3 length: 12 amino acids. V shed 5 bases and J shed 6 bases, with 11 bases lying between them. Germline V gene sequence: CDR1 SGHTA, CDR2 FQGTGA. CDR3 in DNA: TGTGCCAGCAGCCTCCCCGGGGGCGAGCAGTACTTC. Its translation is CASSLPGGEQYF.

This chain links TRBV19 with TRBJ2-1; weak D call: TRBD1 (5 bases). The CDR3 length is 16 residues. Per germline, CDR1 LNHDA and CDR2 SQIVND (reference sequence). The germline V and J ends were trimmed by 6 bases and 1 base, with 16 bases remaining between them. The CDR3 loop is CASRPLKGKSYNEQFF. CDR3 coding DNA: TGTGCCAGTAGGCCCCTTAAGGGGAAATCCTACAATGAGCAGTTCTTC.

V and J are TRBV4-3 and TRBJ1-2; the D gene is possibly TRBD1 (6 bases). Between the trimmed V and J ends, which lost 1 base and 4 bases, there was a span of 19 bases. The CDR3 has 17 amino acids. Germline V gene lookup returns CDR1 LGHNA and CDR2 YSLEER. DNA of the CDR3: TGCGCCAGCAGCCAAGTGGAGACAGGCCCCCTGATCTATGGCTACACCTTC. This gives the protein CASSQVETGPLIYGYTF.

The rearrangement joins TRBV6-5 to TRBJ2-2; 7 bases are a match to TRBD1. Germline loops: CDR1 MNHEY, CDR2 SVGAGI. Trimming at V came to 6 bases and at J to 5 bases, leaving 6 bases not matched to a gene. The CDR3 has 14 residues. CDR3 nucleotide sequence: TGTGCCAGCAGCAAGGGGGCCGTTACCGGGGAGCTGTTTTTT. This encodes CASSKGAVTGELFF.

This clone was found once. The chain combines TRBV27 with TRBJ1-2, with a weak D call TRBD1 (5 bases). CDR3 length: 15 amino acids. The V end lost 2 bases, the J end lost 5 bases, and 15 bases lay between the germline ends. Germline values: CDR1 MNHEY, CDR2 SMNVEV (reference sequence). The CDR3 reads CASSLRQGGRYGYTF. The CDR3 region has the DNA TGTGCCAGCAGTTTACGGCAGGGAGGACGGTATGGCTACACCTTC.